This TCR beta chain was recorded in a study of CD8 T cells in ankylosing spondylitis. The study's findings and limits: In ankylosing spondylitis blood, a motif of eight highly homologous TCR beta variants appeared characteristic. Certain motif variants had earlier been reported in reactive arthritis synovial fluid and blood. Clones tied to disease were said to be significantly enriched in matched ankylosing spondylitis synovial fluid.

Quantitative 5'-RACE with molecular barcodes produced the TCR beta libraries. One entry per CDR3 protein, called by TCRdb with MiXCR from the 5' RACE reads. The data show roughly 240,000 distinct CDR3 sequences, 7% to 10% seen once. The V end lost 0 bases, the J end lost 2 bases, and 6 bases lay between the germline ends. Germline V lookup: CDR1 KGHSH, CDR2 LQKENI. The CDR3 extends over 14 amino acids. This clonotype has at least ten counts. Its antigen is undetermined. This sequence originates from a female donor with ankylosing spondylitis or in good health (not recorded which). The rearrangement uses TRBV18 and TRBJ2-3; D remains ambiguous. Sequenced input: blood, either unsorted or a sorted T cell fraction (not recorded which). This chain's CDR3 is CASSPPMNTDTQYF. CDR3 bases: TGTGCCAGCTCACCACCGATGAACACAGATACGCAGTATTTT. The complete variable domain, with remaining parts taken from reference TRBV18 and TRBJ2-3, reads NAGVMQNPRHLVRRRGQEARLRCSPMKGHSHVYWYRQLPEEGLKFMVYLQKENIIDESGMPKERFSAEFPKEGPSILRIQQVVRGDSAAYFCASSPPMNTDTQYFGPGTRLTVL.